This T cell receptor (beta chain) was recorded in a study of T cell clonality in common variable immunodeficiency. The study's findings and limits: Shared TCRbeta clones were fewer between CVID subjects than controls. TCRbeta clonality was increased in CVID versus healthy controls.

The germline V gene encodes CDR1 LNHDA and CDR2 SQIVND (reference sequence). CDR3 length: 12 amino acids. Trimming cost V 5 bases and J 7 bases, with 11 bases left between them. Only in-frame clones appear in the TCRdb table, and some are missing; sequencing was by immunoSEQ multiplex PCR. The table lists about 81,000 clones, with no singletons. This clone was observed at least ten times. What it binds is unknown. Read sequence stops 3 residues before the CDR3 end, and the germline J gene provides the missing end. V gene TRBV19 combines with J gene TRBJ1-2, with a weak D call TRBD1 (5 bases). The clonotype originates from a person aged 18 to 70 in good health. The sequencing sample was made of peripheral blood mononuclear cells. CDR3 DNA, as far as it was read: TGTGCCAGTAGTGACAGCCCCGGTGGC. It encodes CASSDSPGG. The CDR3 in its entirety is CASSDSPGGYTF.